This is a list of T cell receptor beta chains from one sample in a study of control samples from healthy donors and cancer patients. Assay used: immunoSEQ multiplex PCR; TCRdb lists only in-frame clones, some missing. The sample shows 150,000 or so clones, 85% to 95% of them seen only once. Sequencing was performed on blood. The receptors derive from a man aged 35-49 years in good health. CDR3s include the opening cysteine and the closing phenylalanine or tryptophan. D genes are given only for firm matches. Only some rows state a clone size, as once, few, many or a class for expanded clones.

-,TRBV11-2,TRBD2,TRBJ2-3,CASSWLVGGSTDTQYF,TGTGCCAGCAGCTGGCTAGTGGGAGGGAGCACAGATACGCAGTATTTT
-,TRBV27,TRBD2,TRBJ2-5,CASSPTTSGIGTQYF,TGTGCCAGCAGCCCGACGACTAGCGGGATTGGGACCCAGTACTTC
-,TRBV2,TRBD1,TRBJ1-4,CASKYRGVEKLFF,TGTGCCAGCAAGTACAGGGGGGTAGAAAAACTGTTTTTT
-,TRBV5-8,-,TRBJ1-1,CASSTPLRGINTEAFF,TGTGCCAGCAGCACTCCGTTAAGGGGAATCAACACTGAAGCTTTCTTT
-,TRBV5-6,TRBD1,TRBJ1-1,CASSLGTGVTEAFF,TGTGCCAGCAGCTTGGGGACAGGGGTCACTGAAGCTTTCTTT
once,TRBV3-1/TRBV3-2,-,TRBJ2-7,CASSQVAGLSYEQYF,TGTGCCAGCAGCCAAGTCGCAGGGCTCTCCTACGAGCAGTACTTC
once,TRBV7-8,TRBD2,TRBJ2-7,CASSYKLAGGPEQYF,TGTGCCAGCAGCTATAAACTAGCGGGGGGGCCCGAGCAGTACTTC
-,TRBV9,-,TRBJ1-2,CASSVAQDPGGDNYGYTF,TGTGCCAGCAGCGTAGCTCAAGACCCAGGAGGGGATAACTATGGCTACACCTTC
-,TRBV19,-,TRBJ2-2,CASSSPRGANTGELFF,TGTGCCAGTAGTTCCCCCCGGGGTGCGAACACCGGGGAGCTGTTTTTT
-,TRBV19,TRBD1,TRBJ1-2,CASRPGQAYGYTF,TGTGCCAGTAGGCCGGGACAGGCATATGGCTACACCTTC
-,TRBV7-2,TRBD2,TRBJ2-3,CASSLEDLAGGPMGDTQYF,TGTGCCAGCAGCTTAGAGGACCTAGCGGGGGGGCCAATGGGAGATACGCAGTATTTT
-,TRBV6-5,-,TRBJ1-4,CASSYSSAYNEKLFF,TGTGCCAGCAGTTACTCCTCCGCCTATAATGAAAAACTGTTTTTT
-,TRBV15,-,TRBJ1-4,CATSSPGGNEKLFF,TGTGCCACCAGCAGCCCGGGAGGTAATGAAAAACTGTTTTTT
once,TRBV2,-,TRBJ2-1,CASSSGGSYNEQFF,TGTGCCAGCAGTAGCGGCGGCTCCTACAATGAGCAGTTCTTC
-,TRBV2,-,TRBJ1-1,CASSDSGATNTEAFF,TGTGCCAGCAGTGATAGTGGGGCCACGAACACTGAAGCTTTCTTT
-,TRBV24-1,TRBD1,TRBJ1-5,CATSDPDREDQPQHF,TGTGCCACCAGTGATCCTGACAGGGAGGATCAGCCCCAGCATTTT
-,TRBV4-2,-,TRBJ2-3,CASSQIWGAEDTQYF,TGTGCCAGCAGCCAAATTTGGGGTGCAGAAGATACGCAGTATTTT
-,TRBV12-5,-,TRBJ2-5,CASGLLTGGRGETQYF,TGTGCTAGTGGTTTGCTGACGGGAGGCAGGGGTGAGACCCAGTACTTC
-,TRBV11-2,-,TRBJ2-7,CASSPPWRPYEQYF,TGTGCCAGCAGCCCCCCATGGCGGCCCTACGAGCAGTACTTC
-,TRBV7-3,-,TRBJ2-5,CASSEQGQETQYF,TGTGCCAGCAGCGAACAGGGTCAAGAGACCCAGTACTTC
-,TRBV11-3,-,TRBJ2-2,CASSLGPGQLNTGELFF,TGTGCCAGCAGCTTGGGGCCCGGACAGTTGAACACCGGGGAGCTGTTTTTT
-,TRBV11-2,-,TRBJ1-4,CASSSDRLGSEKLFF,TGTGCCAGCAGCTCCGACCGCCTGGGGAGTGAAAAACTGTTTTTT
-,TRBV6-6,-,TRBJ1-1,CASTTYTEAFF,TGTGCCAGCACAACCTACACTGAAGCTTTCTTT
-,TRBV3-1/TRBV3-2,-,TRBJ1-2,CASSQGSVYGYTF,TGTGCCAGCAGCCAAGGATCAGTGTATGGCTACACCTTC
once,TRBV4-1,-,TRBJ2-7,CASSQVTGAPAGYEQYF,TGCGCCAGCAGCCAAGTGACAGGAGCCCCCGCAGGCTACGAGCAGTACTTC
-,TRBV6-2/TRBV6-3,TRBD1,TRBJ2-7,CASSYIRTGPAYEQYF,TGTGCCAGCAGTTACATCAGGACAGGGCCGGCCTACGAGCAGTACTTC
-,TRBV5-4,-,TRBJ1-4,CASSSQRRPEKLFF,TGTGCCAGCAGCTCCCAAAGGCGCCCTGAAAAACTGTTTTTT
-,TRBV15,-,TRBJ1-1,CATSRDPAKGTEAFF,TGTGCCACCAGCAGAGATCCGGCGAAGGGGACTGAAGCTTTCTTT
once,TRBV6-5,-,TRBJ2-3,CASRGSTDTQYF,TGTGCCAGCAGGGGTAGCACAGATACGCAGTATTTT
-,TRBV5-1,TRBD1,TRBJ2-7,CASSLRTGAYEQYF,TGCGCCAGCAGCCTTCGGACAGGAGCCTACGAGCAGTACTTC
-,TRBV6-5,TRBD1,TRBJ2-1,CASSNGQGYEQFF,TGTGCCAGCAGTAACGGACAGGGATACGAGCAGTTCTTC
-,TRBV24-1,TRBD1,TRBJ1-2,CATSTTGTGDGYTF,TGTGCCACCAGCACCACCGGGACAGGGGACGGCTACACCTTC
-,TRBV19,TRBD1,TRBJ1-2,CASSPRDRSRRGYTF,TGTGCCAGTAGTCCCCGGGACAGGTCCCGACGGGGCTACACCTTC
-,TRBV3-1/TRBV3-2,-,TRBJ2-5,CASSQEQGGRETQYF,TGTGCCAGCAGCCAAGAACAGGGAGGGCGAGAGACCCAGTACTTC
few,TRBV7-9,-,TRBJ1-2,CASSLKFEGGYTF,TGTGCCAGCAGCTTAAAGTTCGAAGGCGGCTACACCTTC
-,TRBV10-3,-,TRBJ2-2,CAIMVGEGTGELFF,TGTGCCATCATGGTGGGAGAGGGCACCGGGGAGCTGTTTTTT
-,TRBV6-5,-,TRBJ1-1,CASIGVVDTEAFF,TGTGCCAGCATCGGCGTTGTTGACACTGAAGCTTTCTTT
once,TRBV19,-,TRBJ1-5,CATRAGSSNQPQHF,TGTGCCACTAGGGCAGGGAGTAGCAATCAGCCCCAGCATTTT
-,TRBV15,-,TRBJ1-1,CATSRAGDGTNTEAFF,TGTGCCACCAGCAGAGCGGGGGACGGGACGAACACTGAAGCTTTCTTT
-,TRBV6-1,-,TRBJ1-2,CASSEALRGRGYTF,TGTGCCAGCAGTGAAGCGCTTCGAGGGCGCGGCTACACCTTC
-,TRBV7-8,-,TRBJ1-6,CASSLAETNSPLHF,TGTGCCAGCAGCTTAGCAGAGACTAATTCACCCCTCCACTTT
-,TRBV7-8,TRBD1,TRBJ2-7,CASSLGWDRKTYEQYF,TGTGCCAGCAGCTTAGGATGGGACAGGAAGACCTACGAGCAGTACTTC
-,TRBV4-3,-,TRBJ2-3,CASSPEGGSTDTQYF,TGCGCCAGCAGCCCGGAAGGGGGATCGACAGATACGCAGTATTTT